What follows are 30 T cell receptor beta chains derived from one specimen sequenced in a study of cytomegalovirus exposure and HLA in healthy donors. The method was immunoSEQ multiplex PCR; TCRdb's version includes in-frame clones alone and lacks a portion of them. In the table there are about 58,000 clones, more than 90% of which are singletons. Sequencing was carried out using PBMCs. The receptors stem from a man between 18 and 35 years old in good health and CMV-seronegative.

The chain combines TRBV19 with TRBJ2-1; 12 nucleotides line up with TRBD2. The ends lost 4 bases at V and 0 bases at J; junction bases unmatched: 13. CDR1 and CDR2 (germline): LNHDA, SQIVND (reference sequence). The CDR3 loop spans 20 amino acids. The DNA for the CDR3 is TGTGCCAGTAGTACTGGACTCGGACTAGCGGGAACTTCCTCCTACAATGAGCAGTTCTTC. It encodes CASSTGLGLAGTSSYNEQFF.

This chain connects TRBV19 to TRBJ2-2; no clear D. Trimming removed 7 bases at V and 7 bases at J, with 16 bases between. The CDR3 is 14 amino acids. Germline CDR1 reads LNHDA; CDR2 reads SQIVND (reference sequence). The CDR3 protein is CASNWRPTDGELFF. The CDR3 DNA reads TGTGCCAGTAATTGGCGGCCGACCGACGGGGAGCTGTTTTTT.

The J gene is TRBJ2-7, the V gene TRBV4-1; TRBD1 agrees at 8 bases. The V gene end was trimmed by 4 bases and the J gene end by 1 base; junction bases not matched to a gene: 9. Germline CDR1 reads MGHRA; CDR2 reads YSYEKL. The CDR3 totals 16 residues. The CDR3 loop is CASSPSGQGASYEQYF. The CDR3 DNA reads TGCGCCAGCAGCCCCAGTGGGCAGGGGGCTTCCTACGAGCAGTACTTC.

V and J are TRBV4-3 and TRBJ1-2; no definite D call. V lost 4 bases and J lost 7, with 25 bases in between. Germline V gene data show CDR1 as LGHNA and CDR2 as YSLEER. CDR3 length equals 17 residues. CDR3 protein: CASSRALSPVLRGGYTF. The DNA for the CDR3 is TGCGCCAGCAGCCGAGCCCTCTCACCGGTTCTTCGTGGTGGCTACACCTTC.

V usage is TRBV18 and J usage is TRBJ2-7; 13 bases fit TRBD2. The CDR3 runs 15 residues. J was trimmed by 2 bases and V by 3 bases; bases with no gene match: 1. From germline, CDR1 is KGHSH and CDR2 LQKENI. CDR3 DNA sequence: TGTGCCAGCTCACCGGGACTAGCGGGAACCTACGAGCAGTACTTC. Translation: CASSPGLAGTYEQYF.

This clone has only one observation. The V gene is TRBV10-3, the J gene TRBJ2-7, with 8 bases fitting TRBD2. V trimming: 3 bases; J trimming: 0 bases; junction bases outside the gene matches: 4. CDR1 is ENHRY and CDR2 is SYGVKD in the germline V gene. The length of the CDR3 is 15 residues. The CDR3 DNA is TGTGCCATCAGTGAACCGGGAGGGCCCTCCTACGAGCAGTACTTC. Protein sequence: CAISEPGGPSYEQYF.

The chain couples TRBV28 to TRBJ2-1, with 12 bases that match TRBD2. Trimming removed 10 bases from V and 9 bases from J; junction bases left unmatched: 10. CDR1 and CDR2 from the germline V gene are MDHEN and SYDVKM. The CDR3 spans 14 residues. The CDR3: CATWGLAGGAEQFF. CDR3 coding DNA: TGTGCCACCTGGGGGCTAGCGGGAGGGGCTGAGCAGTTCTTC. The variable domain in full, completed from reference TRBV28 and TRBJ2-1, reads DVKVTQSSRYLVKRTGEKVFLECVQDMDHENMFWYRQDPGLGLRLIYFSYDVKMKEKGDIPEGYSVSREKKERFSLILESASTNQTSMYLCATWGLAGGAEQFFGPGTRLTVL.

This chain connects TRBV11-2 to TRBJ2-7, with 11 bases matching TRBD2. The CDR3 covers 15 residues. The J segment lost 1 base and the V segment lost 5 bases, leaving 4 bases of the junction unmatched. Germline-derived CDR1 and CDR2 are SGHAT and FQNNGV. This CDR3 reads CASSLSSGRSYEQYF. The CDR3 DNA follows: TGTGCCAGCAGCCTCTCTAGCGGGAGGTCCTACGAGCAGTACTTC.

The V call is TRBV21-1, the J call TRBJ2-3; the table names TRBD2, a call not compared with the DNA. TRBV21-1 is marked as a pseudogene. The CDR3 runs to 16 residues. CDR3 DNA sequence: TGTGCCAGCAGCAAAGCTGGCGGGAGGAAGTCAGATACGCAGTATTTT. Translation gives CASSKAGGRKSDTQYF.

The CDR3 spells CASSQAGTNQPQHF. The DNA for the CDR3 is TGCGCCAGCAGCCAGGCGGGGACCAATCAGCCCCAGCATTTT. V usage is TRBV4-1 and J usage is TRBJ1-5, with TRBD1 as a possible D gene (5 bases). There are 14 residues in the CDR3. Germline CDR1 and CDR2: MGHRA and YSYEKL. Trimming removed 3 bases at V and 3 bases at J, with 9 bases between.

CDR3: CSGQGGYEQYF. CDR3 bases: TGCAGCGGCCAGGGAGGGTACGAGCAGTACTTC. The V call is TRBV20-1, the J call TRBJ2-7; 7 bases line up with TRBD2. The CDR3 extends over 11 amino acids. Per the germline V gene, CDR1 is DFQATT and CDR2 is SNEGSKA (reference sequence).

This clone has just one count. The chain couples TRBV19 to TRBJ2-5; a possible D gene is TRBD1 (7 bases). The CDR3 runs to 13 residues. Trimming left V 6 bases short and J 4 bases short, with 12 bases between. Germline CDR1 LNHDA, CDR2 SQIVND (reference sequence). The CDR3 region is CASSGQGGETQYF. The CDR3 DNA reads TGTGCCAGTAGCGGGCAGGGGGGAGAGACCCAGTACTTC.

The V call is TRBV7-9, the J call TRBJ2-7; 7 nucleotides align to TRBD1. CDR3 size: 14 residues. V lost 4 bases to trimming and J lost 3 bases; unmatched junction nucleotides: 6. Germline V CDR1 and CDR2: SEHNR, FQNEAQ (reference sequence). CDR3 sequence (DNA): TGTGCCAGCAGCTCCCGACAGGGAAACTACGAGCAGTACTTC. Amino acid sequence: CASSSRQGNYEQYF.

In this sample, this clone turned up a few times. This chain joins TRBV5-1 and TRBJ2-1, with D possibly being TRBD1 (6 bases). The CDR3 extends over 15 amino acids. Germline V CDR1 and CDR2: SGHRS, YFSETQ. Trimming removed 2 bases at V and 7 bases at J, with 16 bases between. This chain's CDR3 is CASSFQGPYQNEQFF. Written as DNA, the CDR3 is TGCGCCAGCAGCTTCCAGGGGCCGTACCAAAATGAGCAGTTCTTC. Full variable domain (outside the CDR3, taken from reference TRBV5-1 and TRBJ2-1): KAGVTQTPRYLIKTRGQQVTLSCSPISGHRSVSWYQQTPGQGLQFLFEYFSETQRNKGNFPGRFSGRQFSNSRSEMNVSTLELGDSALYLCASSFQGPYQNEQFFGPGTRLTVL.

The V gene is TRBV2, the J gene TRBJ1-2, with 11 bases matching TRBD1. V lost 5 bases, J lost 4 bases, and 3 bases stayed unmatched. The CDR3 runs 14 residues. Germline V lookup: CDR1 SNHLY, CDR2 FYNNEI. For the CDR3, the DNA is TGTGCCAGCAGTCAGGGACAGGGGGTCTATGGCTACACCTTC. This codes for CASSQGQGVYGYTF.

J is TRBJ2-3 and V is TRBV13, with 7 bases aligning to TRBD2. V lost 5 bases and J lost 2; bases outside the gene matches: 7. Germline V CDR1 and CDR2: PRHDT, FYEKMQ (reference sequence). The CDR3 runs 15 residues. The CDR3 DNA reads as TGTGCCAGCAGCCCCAGACTAGCTCCCACAGATACGCAGTATTTT. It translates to CASSPRLAPTDTQYF.

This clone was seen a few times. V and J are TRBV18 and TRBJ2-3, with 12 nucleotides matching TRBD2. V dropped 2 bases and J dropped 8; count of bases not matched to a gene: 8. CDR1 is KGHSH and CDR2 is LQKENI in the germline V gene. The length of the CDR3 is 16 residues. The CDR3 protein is CASSPRLAGGPVTQYF. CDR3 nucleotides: TGTGCCAGCTCACCAAGGCTAGCGGGAGGGCCAGTTACGCAGTATTTT.

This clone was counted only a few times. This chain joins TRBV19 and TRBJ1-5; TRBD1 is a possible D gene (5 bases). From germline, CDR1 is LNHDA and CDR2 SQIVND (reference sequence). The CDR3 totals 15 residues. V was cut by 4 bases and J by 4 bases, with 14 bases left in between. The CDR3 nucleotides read TGTGCCAGTAGTACCTCCACGGGGGGGAATCAGCCCCAGCATTTT. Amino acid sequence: CASSTSTGGNQPQHF.

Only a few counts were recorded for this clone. The CDR3, as DNA: TGTGCCAGCAGCCCTGTTGGGGCCGAGCAGTACTTC. Translated: CASSPVGAEQYF. This chain links TRBV28 with TRBJ2-7; D might be TRBD1 (5 bases). CDR3 length: 12 residues. V was cut by 6 bases and J by 6 bases, with 12 bases left in between. Germline V gene sequence: CDR1 MDHEN, CDR2 SYDVKM.

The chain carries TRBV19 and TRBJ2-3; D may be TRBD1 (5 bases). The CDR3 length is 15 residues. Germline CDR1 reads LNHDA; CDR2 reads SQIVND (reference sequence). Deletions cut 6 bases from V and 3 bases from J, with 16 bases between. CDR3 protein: CASSDQGWKTDTQYF. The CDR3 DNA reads TGTGCCAGTAGCGATCAGGGATGGAAGACAGATACGCAGTATTTT.

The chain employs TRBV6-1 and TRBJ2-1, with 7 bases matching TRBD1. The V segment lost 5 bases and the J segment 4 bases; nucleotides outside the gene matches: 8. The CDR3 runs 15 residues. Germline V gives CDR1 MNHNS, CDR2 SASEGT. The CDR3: CASSTLQGKYNEQFF. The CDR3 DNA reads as TGTGCCAGCAGTACTCTACAGGGGAAATACAATGAGCAGTTCTTC.

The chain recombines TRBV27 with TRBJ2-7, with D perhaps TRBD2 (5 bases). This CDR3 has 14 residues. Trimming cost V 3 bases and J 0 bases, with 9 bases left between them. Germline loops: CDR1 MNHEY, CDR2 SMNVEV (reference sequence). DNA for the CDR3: TGTGCCAGCAGTTTTTACCGGGGCTCCTACGAGCAGTACTTC. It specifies CASSFYRGSYEQYF.

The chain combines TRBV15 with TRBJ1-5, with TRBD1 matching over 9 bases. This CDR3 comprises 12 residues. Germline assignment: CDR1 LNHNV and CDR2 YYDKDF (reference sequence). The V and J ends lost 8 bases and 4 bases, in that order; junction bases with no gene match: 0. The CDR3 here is CATGTGNQPQHF. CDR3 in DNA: TGTGCCACCGGGACAGGGAATCAGCCCCAGCATTTT.

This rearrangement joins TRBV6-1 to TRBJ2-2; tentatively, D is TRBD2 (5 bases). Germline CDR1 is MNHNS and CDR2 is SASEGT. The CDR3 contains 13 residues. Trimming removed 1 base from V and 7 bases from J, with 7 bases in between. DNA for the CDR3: TGTGCCAGCAGTGAAGTCCGGGGCGGGGAGCTGTTTTTT. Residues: CASSEVRGGELFF.

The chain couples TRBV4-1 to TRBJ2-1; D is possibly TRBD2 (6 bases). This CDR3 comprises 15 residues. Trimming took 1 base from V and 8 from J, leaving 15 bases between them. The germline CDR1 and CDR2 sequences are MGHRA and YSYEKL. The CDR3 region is CASSQGFWEADEQFF. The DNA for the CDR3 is TGCGCCAGCAGCCAAGGATTCTGGGAGGCGGATGAGCAGTTCTTC.

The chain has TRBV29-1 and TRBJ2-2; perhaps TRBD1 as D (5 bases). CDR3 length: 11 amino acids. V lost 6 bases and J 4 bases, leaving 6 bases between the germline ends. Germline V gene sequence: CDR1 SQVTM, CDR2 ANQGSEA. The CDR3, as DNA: TGCAGCGTAGACAGCACCGGGGAGCTGTTTTTT. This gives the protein CSVDSTGELFF.

The CDR3 sequence is CASSFGAGTGTEAFF. The DNA for the CDR3 is TGTGCCAGCAGCTTTGGGGCCGGGACAGGCACTGAAGCTTTCTTT. The rearrangement joins TRBV11-3 to TRBJ1-1, with TRBD1 matching 8 bases. The CDR3 runs 15 residues. V gave up 3 bases and J gave up 4 bases; unmatched junction bases: 7. Germline CDR1 reads SGHNT; CDR2 reads YENEEA.

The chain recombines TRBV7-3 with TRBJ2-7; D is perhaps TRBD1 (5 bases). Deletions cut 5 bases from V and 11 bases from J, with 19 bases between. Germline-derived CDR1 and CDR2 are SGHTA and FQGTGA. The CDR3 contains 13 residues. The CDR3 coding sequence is TGTGCCAGCAGCGACGGACACGGATCGGTGGAGTACTTC. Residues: CASSDGHGSVEYF. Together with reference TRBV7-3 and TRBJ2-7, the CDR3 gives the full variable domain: GAGVSQTPSNKVTEKGKYVELRCDPISGHTALYWYRQSLGQGPEFLIYFQGTGAADDSGLPNDRFFAVRPEGSVSTLKIQRTERGDSAVYLCASSDGHGSVEYFGPGTRLTVT.

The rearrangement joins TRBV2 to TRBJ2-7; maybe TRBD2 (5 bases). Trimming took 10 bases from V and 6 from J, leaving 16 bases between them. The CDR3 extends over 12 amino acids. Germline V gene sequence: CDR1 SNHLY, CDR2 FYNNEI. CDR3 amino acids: CATKRAGSEQYF. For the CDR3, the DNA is TGTGCCACAAAAAGGGCTGGGAGCGAGCAGTACTTC. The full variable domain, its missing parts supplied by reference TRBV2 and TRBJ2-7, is EPEVTQTPSHQVTQMGQEVILRCVPISNHLYFYWYRQILGQKVEFLVSFYNNEISEKSEIFDDQFSVERPDGSNFTLKIRSTKLEDSAMYFCATKRAGSEQYFGPGTRLTVT.

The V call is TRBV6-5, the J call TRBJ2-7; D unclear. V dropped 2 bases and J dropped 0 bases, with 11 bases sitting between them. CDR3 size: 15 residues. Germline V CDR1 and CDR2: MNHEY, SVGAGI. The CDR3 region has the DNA TGTGCCAGCAGTTACCGGTACCTAAGCTCCTACGAGCAGTACTTC. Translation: CASSYRYLSSYEQYF.